The T cell receptor (beta chain) under discussion was sequenced for a study of shared clonotypes between healthy human individuals. For the study at large: Per-donor plates numbered three CD4 naive, three CD4 memory, two CD8 naive and one CD8 memory. Whole-study findings and limits: Shared clonotypes across all four donors exceeded non-shared ones in generation probability.

Points on this clone: Its antigen is unidentified.

The V gene end was trimmed by 8 bases and the J gene end by 6 bases; junction bases not matched to a gene: 10. This CDR3 contains 13 residues. Germline V gene lookup returns CDR1 MDHEN and CDR2 SYDVKM. Naive CD8 cells lacked CD45RO, underwent positive selection for CCR7 and left out terminally differentiated effector memory CD45RA+ cells. Original processing notes: Filtering differed since immunoSEQ provided only junctions, with no quality scores. Clones were sequenced by immunoSEQ multiplex PCR, and TCRdb holds only the in-frame ones, with some missing. The V and J calls and clone size were taken over from that table, and D and trimming were inferred from the DNA. There are about 2 million clones in the sample; 85% to 95% occur only once, and about 1.1% lies in the top ten.

The TCR sequence derives from a man aged 18 to 30 in good health. The chain links TRBV28 to TRBJ2-7; 7 bases are shared with TRBD2. The sample consisted of naive CD8+ T cells sorted from blood. The CDR3 nucleotides are TGTGCCAGCCTTGCGGGGGAGGGTTCCGAGCAGTACTTC. Its translation: CASLAGEGSEQYF.